These 3 T cell receptor beta chains share one sample of origin, sequenced in a study of T-cell memory formation after mild COVID-19. MiXCR was run by TCRdb on the 5' RACE reads, yielding one entry per CDR3 protein. Seen here are roughly 150,000 distinct CDR3 sequences, around 13% observed once, and the top ten hold 2.5% to 3.5%. Input material: PBMCs or a T cell subset sorted from them (not recorded which). All receptors derive from a man between 18 and 29 years old who had mild COVID-19 (a few samples of this study predate the infection). Cell type and time point are not known.

This chain links TRBV2 with TRBJ2-2; the D gene is possibly TRBD1 (6 bases). The length of the CDR3 is 14 residues. Trimming stripped 3 bases from V and 7 bases from J, with 12 bases between. CDR1 is SNHLY, CDR2 FYNNEI, per germline. CDR3: CASSDRTALGELFF. The CDR3 nucleotides are TGTGCCAGCAGTGATAGGACAGCCCTCGGGGAGCTGTTTTTT.

This chain uses TRBV6-2 or TRBV6-3 with TRBJ2-2; the D gene is possibly TRBD2 (7 bases). Germline V gene lookup returns CDR1 MNHEY and CDR2 SVGEGT. This CDR3 region has 12 residues. The CDR3 spells CAGGPYTGELFF. Here the CDR3 DNA reads TGTGCGGGGGGGCCGTACACCGGGGAGCTGTTTTTT.

Only a few counts were recorded for this clonotype. The chain couples TRBV2 to TRBJ2-5, with 9 bases lining up with TRBD1. With 8 bases clipped from V and 5 bases from J, the junction kept 9 bases outside the gene matches. Germline V gene data show CDR1 as SNHLY and CDR2 as FYNNEI. CDR3 length equals 14 residues. The CDR3 DNA follows: TGTGCCAGCGGAGGAGGGACAGGGACGGAGACCCAGTACTTC. It translates to CASGGGTGTETQYF.